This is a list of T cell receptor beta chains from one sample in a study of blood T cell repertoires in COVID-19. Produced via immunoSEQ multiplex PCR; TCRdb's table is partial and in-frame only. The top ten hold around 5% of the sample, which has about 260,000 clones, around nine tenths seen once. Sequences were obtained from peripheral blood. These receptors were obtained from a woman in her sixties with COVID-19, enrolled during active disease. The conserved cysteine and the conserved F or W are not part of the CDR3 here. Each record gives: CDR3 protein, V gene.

CDR3 protein: ATSRDRRYEQY
V gene: TRBV15

CDR3 protein: ASDDPGQSNQPQH
V gene: TRBV28

CDR3 protein: ASSLAGGGAGELF
V gene: TRBV5-1

CDR3 protein: ASSSGGAPYEQY
V gene: TRBV19

CDR3 protein: ASSFQGARTEAF
V gene: TRBV19

CDR3 protein: ASSPALPGLAVYNEQF
V gene: TRBV13

CDR3 protein: ASSLRFGDRGIYEQY
V gene: TRBV19

CDR3 protein: ASSLSSGTGEAAF
V gene: TRBV28

CDR3 protein: ASSLEPGLTAGYT
V gene: TRBV5-4

CDR3 protein: ATSVEGNTGELF
V gene: TRBV24-1

CDR3 protein: ASSRTGLGLEQY
V gene: TRBV5-1

CDR3 protein: ASSFSLPGQWAGELF
V gene: TRBV19

CDR3 protein: ASSSVFGYT
V gene: TRBV6-5

CDR3 protein: ASSLDRSNTEAF
V gene: TRBV5-1

CDR3 protein: ASSLRDYLQETQY
V gene: TRBV5-6

CDR3 protein: ASSKLSGSYNEQF
V gene: TRBV6-5

CDR3 protein: ASSPLPSANTALGAKNIQY
V gene: TRBV18

CDR3 protein: ASSRDRATPF
V gene: TRBV12-3/TRBV12-4

CDR3 protein: ASSLPSLHTGELF
V gene: TRBV7-8

CDR3 protein: AWSVDRRYGYT
V gene: TRBV30

CDR3 protein: ATSRDLLTDRNQPQH
V gene: TRBV15

CDR3 protein: ASSFQGAGNQPQH
V gene: TRBV7-9

CDR3 protein: ASSGGQGGYNSPLH
V gene: TRBV25-1

CDR3 protein: SASTSGRGRDEQF
V gene: TRBV20-1

CDR3 protein: ASSQDWAGGSYNEQF
V gene: TRBV4-3

CDR3 protein: ASSPRQGDHYGYT
V gene: TRBV18

CDR3 protein: ASSPTGGNEKLF
V gene: TRBV4-1

CDR3 protein: ASSARQTSTDTQY
V gene: TRBV2

CDR3 protein: ASSLPLAGGPSNEQF
V gene: TRBV9

CDR3 protein: ASSQEGQGITEAF
V gene: TRBV4-2

CDR3 protein: ASRPATGNYGYT
V gene: TRBV2

CDR3 protein: ASSPVTELFNYGYT
V gene: TRBV28

CDR3 protein: ASSLRGGDTQY
V gene: TRBV12-3/TRBV12-4

CDR3 protein: ASSYSGGPAYEQY
V gene: TRBV6-2/TRBV6-3

CDR3 protein: ATSDPGGQGANEQF
V gene: TRBV24-1

CDR3 protein: AISPGTGYNEKLF
V gene: TRBV10-3

CDR3 protein: ASSPGAATNEKLF
V gene: TRBV5-4

CDR3 protein: ASSSTGALGPLH
V gene: TRBV2

CDR3 protein: ASSAGSSGSYNEQF
V gene: TRBV18

CDR3 protein: ASSSGGGELF
V gene: TRBV12-3/TRBV12-4

CDR3 protein: ASSLTGFYLYGYT
V gene: TRBV5-6

CDR3 protein: ASSDGAEGDTQY
V gene: TRBV6-4

CDR3 protein: ASNLVRDGQPQH
V gene: TRBV11-2

CDR3 protein: ATADSGTYNEQF
V gene: TRBV15

CDR3 protein: ASSMGSSNEKLF
V gene: TRBV19

CDR3 protein: ASSPQGYQPQH
V gene: TRBV4-1

CDR3 protein: ASRRRDRNTEAF
V gene: TRBV7-2

CDR3 protein: ASSLGSLATSYNEQF
V gene: TRBV7-8

CDR3 protein: ASSRTEYTEAF
V gene: TRBV6-4

CDR3 protein: ASSLDTRYEQF
V gene: TRBV5-6

CDR3 protein: AISRDINYGYT
V gene: TRBV10-3

CDR3 protein: ASSLDRGWGNTIY
V gene: TRBV28

CDR3 protein: ASSLGGEYNSPLH
V gene: TRBV7-3

CDR3 protein: ATRASGSGYEQF
V gene: TRBV24-1

CDR3 protein: ASSRTGNTEAF
V gene: TRBV28

CDR3 protein: AISASPTGDPYSNQPQH
V gene: TRBV10-3

CDR3 protein: ASSSTGTGSGNTIY
V gene: TRBV11-2

CDR3 protein: ASSYLGLAGGAEQF
V gene: TRBV6-2/TRBV6-3

CDR3 protein: ASSQRQIGNQPQH
V gene: TRBV6-2/TRBV6-3

CDR3 protein: ASSPGQANSPLH
V gene: TRBV2